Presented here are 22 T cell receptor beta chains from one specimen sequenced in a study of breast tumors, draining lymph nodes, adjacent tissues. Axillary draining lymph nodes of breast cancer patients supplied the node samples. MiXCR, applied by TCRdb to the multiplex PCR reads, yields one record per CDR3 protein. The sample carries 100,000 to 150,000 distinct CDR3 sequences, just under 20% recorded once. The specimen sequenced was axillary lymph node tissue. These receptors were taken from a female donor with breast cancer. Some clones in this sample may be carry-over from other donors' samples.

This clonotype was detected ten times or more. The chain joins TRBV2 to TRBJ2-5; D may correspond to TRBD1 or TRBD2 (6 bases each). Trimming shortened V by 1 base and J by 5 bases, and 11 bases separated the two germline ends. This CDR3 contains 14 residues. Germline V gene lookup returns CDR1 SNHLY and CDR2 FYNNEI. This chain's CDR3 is CASSEGGAVETQYF. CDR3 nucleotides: TGTGCCAGCAGTGAAGGGGGGGCGGTGGAGACCCAGTACTTC.

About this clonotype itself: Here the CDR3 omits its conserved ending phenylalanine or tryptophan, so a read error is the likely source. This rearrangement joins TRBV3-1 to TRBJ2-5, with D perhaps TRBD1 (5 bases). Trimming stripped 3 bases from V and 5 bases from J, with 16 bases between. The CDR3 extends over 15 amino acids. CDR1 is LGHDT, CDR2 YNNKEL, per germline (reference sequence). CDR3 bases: TGTGCCAGCAGCCAGGTACAGGCCGATTGGGAGACCCAGTACCTC. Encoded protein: CASSQVQADWETQYL.

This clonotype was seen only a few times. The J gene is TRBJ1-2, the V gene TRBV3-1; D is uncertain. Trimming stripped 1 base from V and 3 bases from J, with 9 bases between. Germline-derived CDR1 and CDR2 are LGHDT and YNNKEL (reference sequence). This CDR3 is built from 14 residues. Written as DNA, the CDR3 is TGTGCCAGCAGCCAAGCACGAGGGTACTATGGCTACACCTTC. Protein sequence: CASSQARGYYGYTF.

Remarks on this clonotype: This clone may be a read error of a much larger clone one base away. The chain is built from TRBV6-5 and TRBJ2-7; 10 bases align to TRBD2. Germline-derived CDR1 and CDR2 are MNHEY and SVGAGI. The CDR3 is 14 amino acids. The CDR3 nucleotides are TGTGCCAGCGGTTACGAGCGGGGGGGATACGAGCAGTACTTC. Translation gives CASGYERGGYEQYF.

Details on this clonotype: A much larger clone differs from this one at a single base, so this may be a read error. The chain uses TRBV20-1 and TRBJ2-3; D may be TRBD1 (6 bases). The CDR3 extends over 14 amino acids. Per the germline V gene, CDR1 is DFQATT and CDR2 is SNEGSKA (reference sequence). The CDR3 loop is CSARRPQGTGTQYF. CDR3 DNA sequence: TGCAGTGCTAGAAGGCCACAGGGCACAGGTACGCAGTATTTT.

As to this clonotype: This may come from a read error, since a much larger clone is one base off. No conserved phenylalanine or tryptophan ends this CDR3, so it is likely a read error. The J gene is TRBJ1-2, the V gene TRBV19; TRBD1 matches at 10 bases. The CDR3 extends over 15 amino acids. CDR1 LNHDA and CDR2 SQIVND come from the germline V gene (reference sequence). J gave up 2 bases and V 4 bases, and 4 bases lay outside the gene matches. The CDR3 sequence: CASSTRTGGNYGYTL. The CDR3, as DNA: TGTGCCAGTAGTACTCGGACAGGGGGGAACTATGGCTACACCCTC.

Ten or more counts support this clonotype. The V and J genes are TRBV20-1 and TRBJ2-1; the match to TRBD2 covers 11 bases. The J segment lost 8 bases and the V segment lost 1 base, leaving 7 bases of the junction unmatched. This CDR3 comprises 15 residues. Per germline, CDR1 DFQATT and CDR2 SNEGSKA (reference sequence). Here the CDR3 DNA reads TGCAGTGCTAGAGGTGGTAGCGGGAGGGTGGATGAGCAGTTCTTC. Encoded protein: CSARGGSGRVDEQFF.

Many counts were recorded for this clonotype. The CDR3 DNA sequence: TGTGCCAGCAGCCCGTCCGGGTACGAGCAGTACTTC. Its protein product is CASSPSGYEQYF. The chain links TRBV5-5 to TRBJ2-7; D is undetermined. The CDR3 covers 12 residues. CDR1 SGHKS and CDR2 YYEKEE come from the germline V gene (reference sequence). V was cut by 4 bases and J by 4 bases, with 9 bases left in between.

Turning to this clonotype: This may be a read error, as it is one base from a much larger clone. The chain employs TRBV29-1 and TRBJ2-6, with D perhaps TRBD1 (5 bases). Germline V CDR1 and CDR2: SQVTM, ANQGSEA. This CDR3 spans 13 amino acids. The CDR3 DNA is TGCAGCGTTGGAGTTTCTGGGGCCGACGTCCTGACTTTC. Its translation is CSVGVSGADVLTF.

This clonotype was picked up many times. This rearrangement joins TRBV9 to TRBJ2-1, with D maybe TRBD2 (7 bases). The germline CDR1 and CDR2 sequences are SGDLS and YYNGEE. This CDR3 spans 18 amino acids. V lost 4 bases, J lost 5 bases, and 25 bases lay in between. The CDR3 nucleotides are TGTGCCAGCAGCTGGGGAGGGGACACTCACCCCGCGGACAATGAGCAGTTCTTC. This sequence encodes CASSWGGDTHPADNEQFF. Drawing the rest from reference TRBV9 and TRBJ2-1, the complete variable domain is DSGVTQTPKHLITATGQRVTLRCSPRSGDLSVYWYQQSLDQGLQFLIQYYNGEERAKGNILERFSAQQFPDLHSELNLSSLELGDSALYFCASSWGGDTHPADNEQFFGPGTRLTVL.

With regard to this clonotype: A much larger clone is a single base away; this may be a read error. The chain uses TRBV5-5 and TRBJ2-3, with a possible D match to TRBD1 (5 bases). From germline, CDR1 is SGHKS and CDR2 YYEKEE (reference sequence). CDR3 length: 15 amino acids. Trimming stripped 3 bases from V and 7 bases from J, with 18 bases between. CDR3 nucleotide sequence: TGTGCCAGCAGCTCCCCTCAGACAGCAGAGCATACGCAGTATTTT. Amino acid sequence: CASSSPQTAEHTQYF.

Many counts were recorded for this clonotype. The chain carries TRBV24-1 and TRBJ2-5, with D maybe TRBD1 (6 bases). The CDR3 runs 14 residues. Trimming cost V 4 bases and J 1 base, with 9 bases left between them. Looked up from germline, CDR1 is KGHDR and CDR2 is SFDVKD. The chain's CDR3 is CATSEPGVQETQYF. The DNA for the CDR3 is TGTGCCACCAGTGAACCAGGGGTCCAAGAGACCCAGTACTTC.

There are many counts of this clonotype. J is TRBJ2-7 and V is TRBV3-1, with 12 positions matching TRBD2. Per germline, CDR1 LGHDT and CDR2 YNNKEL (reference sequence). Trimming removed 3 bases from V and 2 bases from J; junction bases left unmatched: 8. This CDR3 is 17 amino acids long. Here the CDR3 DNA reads TGTGCCAGCAGCCATACGGCCCTAGCGGGAGGGACCTACGAGCAGTACTTC. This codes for CASSHTALAGGTYEQYF.

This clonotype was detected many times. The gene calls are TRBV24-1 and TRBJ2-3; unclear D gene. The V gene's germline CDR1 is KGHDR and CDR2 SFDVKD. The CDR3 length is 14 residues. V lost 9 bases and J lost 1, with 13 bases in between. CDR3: CATQEPTGTDTQYF. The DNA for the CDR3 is TGTGCCACCCAAGAGCCCACAGGCACAGATACGCAGTATTTT.

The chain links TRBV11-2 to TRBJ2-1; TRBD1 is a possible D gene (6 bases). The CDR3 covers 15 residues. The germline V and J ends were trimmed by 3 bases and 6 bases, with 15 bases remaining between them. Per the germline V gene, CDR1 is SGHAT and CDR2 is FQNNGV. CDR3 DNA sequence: TGTGCCAGCAGCTTTTCGGCAGGGGTGGGCAATGAGCAGTTCTTC. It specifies CASSFSAGVGNEQFF.

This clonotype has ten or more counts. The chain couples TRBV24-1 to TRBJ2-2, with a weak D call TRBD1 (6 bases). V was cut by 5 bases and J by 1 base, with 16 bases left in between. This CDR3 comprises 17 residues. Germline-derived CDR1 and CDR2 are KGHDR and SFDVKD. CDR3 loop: CATSGGHPNQNTGELFF. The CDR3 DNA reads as TGTGCCACCAGTGGGGGACATCCCAACCAGAACACCGGGGAGCTGTTTTTT.

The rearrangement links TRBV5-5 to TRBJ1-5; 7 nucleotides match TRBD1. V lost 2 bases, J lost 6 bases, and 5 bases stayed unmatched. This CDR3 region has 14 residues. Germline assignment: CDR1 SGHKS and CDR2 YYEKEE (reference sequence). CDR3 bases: TGTGCCAGCAGCTTTAAGGGGGCAAGTCAGCCCCAGCATTTT. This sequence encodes CASSFKGASQPQHF.

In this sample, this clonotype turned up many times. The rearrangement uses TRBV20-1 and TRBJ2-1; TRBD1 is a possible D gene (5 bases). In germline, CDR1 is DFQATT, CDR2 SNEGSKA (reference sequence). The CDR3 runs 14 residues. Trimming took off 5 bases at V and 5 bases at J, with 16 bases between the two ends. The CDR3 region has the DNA TGCAGTGCTGGGTCAATCAGGGTTAACAATGAGCAGTTCTTC. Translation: CSAGSIRVNNEQFF.

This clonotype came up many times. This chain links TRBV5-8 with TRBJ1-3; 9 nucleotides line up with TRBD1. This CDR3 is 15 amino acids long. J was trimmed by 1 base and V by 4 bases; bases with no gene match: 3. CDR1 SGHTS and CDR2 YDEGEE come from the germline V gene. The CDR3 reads CASSPTGGSGNTIYF. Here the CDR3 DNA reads TGTGCCAGCAGCCCGACAGGGGGGTCTGGAAACACCATATATTTT.

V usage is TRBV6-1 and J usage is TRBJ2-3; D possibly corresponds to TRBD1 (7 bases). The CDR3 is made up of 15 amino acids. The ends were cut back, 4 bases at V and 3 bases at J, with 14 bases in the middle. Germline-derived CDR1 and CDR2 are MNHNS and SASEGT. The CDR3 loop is CASSGQGGLTDTQYF. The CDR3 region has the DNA TGTGCCAGCAGTGGACAGGGAGGCCTTACAGATACGCAGTATTTT.

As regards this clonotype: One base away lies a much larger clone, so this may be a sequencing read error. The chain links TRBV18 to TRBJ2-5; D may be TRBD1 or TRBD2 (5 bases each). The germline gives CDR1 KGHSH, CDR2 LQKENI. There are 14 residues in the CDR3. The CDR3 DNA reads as TGTGCCGGCTCACCACCGTTGGGGGAAGAGACCCAGTACTTC. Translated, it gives CAGSPPLGEETQYF. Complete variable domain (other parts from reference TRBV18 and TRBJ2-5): NAGVMQNPRHLVRRRGQEARLRCSPMKGHSHVYWYRQLPEEGLKFMVYLQKENIIDESGMPKERFSAEFPKEGPSILRIQQVVRGDSAAYFCAGSPPLGEETQYFGPGTRLLVL.

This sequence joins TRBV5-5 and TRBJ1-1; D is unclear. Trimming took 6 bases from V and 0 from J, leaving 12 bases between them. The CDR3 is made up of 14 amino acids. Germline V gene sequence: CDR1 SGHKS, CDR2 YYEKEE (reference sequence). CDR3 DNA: TGTGCCAGCAAGGGCAGCCACATGAACACTGAAGCTTTCTTT. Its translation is CASKGSHMNTEAFF.